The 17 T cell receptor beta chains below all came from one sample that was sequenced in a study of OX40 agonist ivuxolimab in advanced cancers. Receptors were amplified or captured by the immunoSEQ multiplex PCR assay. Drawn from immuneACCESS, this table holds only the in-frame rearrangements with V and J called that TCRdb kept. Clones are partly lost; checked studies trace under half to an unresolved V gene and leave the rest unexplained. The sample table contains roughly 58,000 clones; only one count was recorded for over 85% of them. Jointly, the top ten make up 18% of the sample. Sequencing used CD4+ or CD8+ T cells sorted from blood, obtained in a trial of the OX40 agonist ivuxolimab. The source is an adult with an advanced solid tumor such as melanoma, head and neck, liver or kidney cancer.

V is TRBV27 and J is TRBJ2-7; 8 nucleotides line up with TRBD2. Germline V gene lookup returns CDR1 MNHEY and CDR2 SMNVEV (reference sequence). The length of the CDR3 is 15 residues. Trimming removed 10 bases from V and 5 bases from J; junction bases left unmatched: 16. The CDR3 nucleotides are TGTGCCACCCTGGGGGCGGGAGGATCCCTGCACGAGCAGTACTTC. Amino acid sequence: CATLGAGGSLHEQYF.

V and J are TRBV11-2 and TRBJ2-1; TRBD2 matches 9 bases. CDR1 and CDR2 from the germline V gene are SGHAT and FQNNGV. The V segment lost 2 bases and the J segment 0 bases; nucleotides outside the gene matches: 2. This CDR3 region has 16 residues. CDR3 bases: TGTGCCAGCAGCTTAAGCGGGAGGTCCTCCTACAATGAGCAGTTCTTC. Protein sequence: CASSLSGRSSYNEQFF.

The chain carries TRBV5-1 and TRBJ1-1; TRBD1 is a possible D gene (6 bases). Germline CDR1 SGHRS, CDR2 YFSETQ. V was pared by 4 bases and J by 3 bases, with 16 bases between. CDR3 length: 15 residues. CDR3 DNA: TGCGCCAGCAGCCGACAACAGGGAAGGGACACTGAAGCTTTCTTT. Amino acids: CASSRQQGRDTEAFF.

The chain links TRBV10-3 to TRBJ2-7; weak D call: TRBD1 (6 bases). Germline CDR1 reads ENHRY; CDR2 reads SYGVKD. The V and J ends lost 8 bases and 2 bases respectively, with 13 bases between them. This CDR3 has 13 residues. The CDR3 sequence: CAIRTEETYEQYF. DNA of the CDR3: TGTGCCATCCGGACAGAGGAAACCTACGAGCAGTACTTC.

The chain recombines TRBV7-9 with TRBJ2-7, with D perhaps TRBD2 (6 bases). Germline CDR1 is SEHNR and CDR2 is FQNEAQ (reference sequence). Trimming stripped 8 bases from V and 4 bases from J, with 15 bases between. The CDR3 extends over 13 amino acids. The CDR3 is CASSASESYEQYF. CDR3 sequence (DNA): TGTGCCAGCTCGGCTAGCGAGAGTTACGAGCAGTACTTC.

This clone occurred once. CDR3 DNA: TGCGCCAGCAGCCAAGTTCGGACAGCACCCTACGAGCAGTACTTC. This codes for CASSQVRTAPYEQYF. The chain uses TRBV4-1 and TRBJ2-7; D may be TRBD1 (6 bases). Per the germline V gene, CDR1 is MGHRA and CDR2 is YSYEKL. The CDR3 runs 15 residues. Trimming removed 1 base at V and 2 bases at J, with 12 bases between.

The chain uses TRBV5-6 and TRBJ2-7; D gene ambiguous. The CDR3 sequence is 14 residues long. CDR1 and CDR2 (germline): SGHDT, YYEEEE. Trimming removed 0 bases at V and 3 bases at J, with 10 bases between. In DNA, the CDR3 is TGTGCCAGCAGCTTGGCTGGGCACGGCTACGAGCAGTACTTC. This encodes CASSLAGHGYEQYF.

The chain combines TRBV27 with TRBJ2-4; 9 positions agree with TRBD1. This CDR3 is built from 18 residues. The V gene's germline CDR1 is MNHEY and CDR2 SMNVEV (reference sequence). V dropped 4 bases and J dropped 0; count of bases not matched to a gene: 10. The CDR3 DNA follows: TGTGCCAGCAGTTCGGGACAGGGAAGGGGGTTAGCCAAAAACATTCAGTACTTC. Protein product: CASSSGQGRGLAKNIQYF.

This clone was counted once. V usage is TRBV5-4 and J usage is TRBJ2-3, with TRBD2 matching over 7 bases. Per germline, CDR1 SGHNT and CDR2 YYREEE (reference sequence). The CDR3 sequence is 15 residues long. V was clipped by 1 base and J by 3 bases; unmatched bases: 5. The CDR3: CASSLNGRPTDTQYF. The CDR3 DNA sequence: TGTGCCAGCAGCTTGAACGGGAGGCCGACAGATACGCAGTATTTT.

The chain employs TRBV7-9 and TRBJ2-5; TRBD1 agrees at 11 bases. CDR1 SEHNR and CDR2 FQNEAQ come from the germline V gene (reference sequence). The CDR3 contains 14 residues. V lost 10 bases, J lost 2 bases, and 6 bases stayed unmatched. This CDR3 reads CATDRDRGQETQYF. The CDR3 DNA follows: TGTGCCACCGACCGGGACAGGGGGCAAGAGACCCAGTACTTC.

The CDR3 bases are TGTGCCAGCCGCTCGGCGGGGGCACAAAATGAGCAGTTCTTC. It is translated as CASRSAGAQNEQFF. The chain employs TRBV28 and TRBJ2-1, with D tentatively TRBD2 (7 bases). Trimming removed 8 bases from V and 7 bases from J, with 18 bases in between. The germline CDR1 and CDR2 sequences are MDHEN and SYDVKM. This CDR3 comprises 14 residues.

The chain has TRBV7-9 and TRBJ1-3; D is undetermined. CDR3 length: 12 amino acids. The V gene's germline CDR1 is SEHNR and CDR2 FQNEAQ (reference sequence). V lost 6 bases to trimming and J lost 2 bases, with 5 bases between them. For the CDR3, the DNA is TGTGCCAGCAGGTTTACTGGAAACACCATATATTTT. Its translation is CASRFTGNTIYF.

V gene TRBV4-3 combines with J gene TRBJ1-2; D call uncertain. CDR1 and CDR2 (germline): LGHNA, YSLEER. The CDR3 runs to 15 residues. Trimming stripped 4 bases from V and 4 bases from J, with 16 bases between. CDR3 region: CASSPRGSIVYGYTF. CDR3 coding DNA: TGCGCCAGCAGCCCGCGCGGGAGTATCGTCTATGGCTACACCTTC.

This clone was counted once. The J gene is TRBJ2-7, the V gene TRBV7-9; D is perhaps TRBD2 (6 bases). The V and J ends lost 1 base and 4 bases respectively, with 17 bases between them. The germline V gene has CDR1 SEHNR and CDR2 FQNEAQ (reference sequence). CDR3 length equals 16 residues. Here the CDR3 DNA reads TGTGCCAGCAGCTTAGGGGACTCATCTCGTCCGTACGAGCAGTACTTC. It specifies CASSLGDSSRPYEQYF. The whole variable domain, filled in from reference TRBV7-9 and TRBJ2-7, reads DTGVSQNPRHKITKRGQNVTFRCDPISEHNRLYWYRQTLGQGPEFLTYFQNEAQLEKSRLLSDRFSAERPKGSFSTLEIQRTEQGDSAMYLCASSLGDSSRPYEQYFGPGTRLTVT.

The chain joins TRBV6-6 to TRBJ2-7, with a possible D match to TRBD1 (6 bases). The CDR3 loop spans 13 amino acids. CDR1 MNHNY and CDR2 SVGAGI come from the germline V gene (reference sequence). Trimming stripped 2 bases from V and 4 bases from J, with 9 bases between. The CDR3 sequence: CASSYDRIYEQYF. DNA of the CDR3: TGTGCCAGCAGTTACGACAGGATATACGAGCAGTACTTC.

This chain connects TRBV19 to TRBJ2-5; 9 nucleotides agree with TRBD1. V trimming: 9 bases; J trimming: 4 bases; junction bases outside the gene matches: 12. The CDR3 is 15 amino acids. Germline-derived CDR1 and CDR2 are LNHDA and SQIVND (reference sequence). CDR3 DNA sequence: TGTGCCAGCAACACGGGGGACAGGGATCCAGAGACCCAGTACTTC. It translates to CASNTGDRDPETQYF.

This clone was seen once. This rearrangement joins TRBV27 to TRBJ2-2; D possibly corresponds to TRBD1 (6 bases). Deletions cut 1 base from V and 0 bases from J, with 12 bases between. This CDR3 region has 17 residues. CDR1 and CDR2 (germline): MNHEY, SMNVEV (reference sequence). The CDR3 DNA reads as TGTGCCAGCAGTTTATGGGGGCAGGGAGCGAACACCGGGGAGCTGTTTTTT. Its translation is CASSLWGQGANTGELFF.